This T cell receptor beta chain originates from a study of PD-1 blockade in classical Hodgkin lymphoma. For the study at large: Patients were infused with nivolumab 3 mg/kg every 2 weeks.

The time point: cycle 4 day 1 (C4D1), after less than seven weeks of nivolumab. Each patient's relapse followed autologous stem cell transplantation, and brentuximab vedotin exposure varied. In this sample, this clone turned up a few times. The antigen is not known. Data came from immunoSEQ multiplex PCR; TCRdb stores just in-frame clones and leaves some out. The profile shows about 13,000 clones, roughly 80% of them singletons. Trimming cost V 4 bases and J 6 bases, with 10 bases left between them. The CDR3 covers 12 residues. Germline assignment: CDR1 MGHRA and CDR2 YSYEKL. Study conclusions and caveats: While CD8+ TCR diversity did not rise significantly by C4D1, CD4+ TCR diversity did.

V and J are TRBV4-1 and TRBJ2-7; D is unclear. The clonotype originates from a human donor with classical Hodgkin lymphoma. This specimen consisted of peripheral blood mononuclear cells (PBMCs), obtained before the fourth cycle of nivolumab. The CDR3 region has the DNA TGCGCCAGCAGCCTTGCGTGGGGCGAGCAGTACTTC. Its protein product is CASSLAWGEQYF.